A single sample is the source of the 6 T cell receptor beta chains below, sequenced in a study of monozygotic twins with inflammatory bowel disease. TCRdb re-called the 5' RACE reads; one entry per CDR3 protein, DNA not given. This sample's table reports fewer than 400,000 distinct CDR3 sequences. Sequenced sample: blood. Receptor source: a human donor with ulcerative colitis or Crohn's disease, or a healthy co-twin of an affected twin (not recorded which).

The chain joins TRBV11-2 to TRBJ2-3; absent DNA, TCRdb's TRBD1 call cannot be checked. CDR3 length: 13 residues. In germline, CDR1 is SGHAT, CDR2 FQNNGV. CDR3 sequence: CASFNLQGVTQYF.

This chain's CDR3 is CASSRGTGNSPLHF. The chain carries TRBV4-3 and TRBJ1-6; TCRdb picks TRBD1, but there is no DNA to check that call. This CDR3 has 14 residues. CDR1 is LGHNA, CDR2 YSLEER, per germline.

The chain links TRBV7-2 to TRBJ1-1; lacking DNA, the TRBD1 call made by TCRdb goes unchecked. The CDR3 is 15 amino acids. CDR1 is SGHTA and CDR2 is FQGNSA in the germline V gene. The chain's CDR3 is CASSLTGGKNTEAFF. The variable domain in full, completed from reference TRBV7-2 and TRBJ1-1, reads GAGVSQSPSNKVTEKGKDVELRCDPISGHTALYWYRQSLGQGLEFLIYFQGNSAPDKSGLPSDRFSAERTGGSVSTLTIQRTQQEDSAVYLCASSLTGGKNTEAFFGQGTRLTVV.

This chain joins TRBV12-3 or TRBV12-4 and TRBJ2-1; the TCRdb D gene call, TRBD1, has no DNA to confirm it. CDR3 size: 15 residues. CDR3 residues: CASRWGQGVHNEQFF.

The V and J genes are TRBV7-2 and TRBJ2-1; as DNA is missing, the TRBD2 call by TCRdb cannot be tested. Germline V gives CDR1 SGHTA, CDR2 FQGNSA. The CDR3 extends over 16 amino acids. The CDR3 sequence: CASSPTGRVSYNEQFF.

The chain uses TRBV5-5 and TRBJ2-2; the D call from TCRdb, TRBD1, cannot be confirmed without DNA. Germline V CDR1 and CDR2: SGHKS, YYEKEE (reference sequence). The CDR3 contains 14 residues. Here the CDR3 reads CASSLVQGAGELFF.